This T cell receptor beta chain was documented in a study of blood T cell repertoires in COVID-19. About the research overall: PBMCs, B-cell-depleted T cells, or T cells provided the cDNA or gDNA that made up the material.

In the source study's methods: Scientists estimated how many nucleated cells there were by amplifying reference gene primers. The repertoire was sequenced with immunoSEQ multiplex PCR; TCRdb's copy has only in-frame clones and lacks some. V and J calls and clone size are as listed in that table; D and trimming were resolved from the DNA. The sample lists around 180,000 clones, around nine tenths seen once, with around 2.3% in the top ten. This clone was detected only once. The CDR3 is 13 residues long. V lost 6 bases, J lost 6 bases, and 6 bases stayed unmatched. From germline, CDR1 is MNHEY and CDR2 SVGEGT.

This chain links TRBV6-2 or TRBV6-3 with TRBJ1-2, with 8 bases fitting TRBD1. Sequences were obtained from peripheral blood. The receptor's source is a man between 70 and 80 years old with active or convalescent COVID-19. The CDR3 DNA reads TGTGCCAGCAGCCGGACAGGGTTTAATGGCTACACCTTC. Amino acids: CASSRTGFNGYTF.